This T cell receptor beta chain originates from a study of radiation and T cells in renal cell carcinoma. About the study: Nephrectomy followed 15 Gy stereotactic body radiation by 4 weeks. Study-wide findings and caveats: From baseline, blood top tumor clonotypes peaked at 2 weeks post-radiation.

This clone appeared a few times. Its target is unknown. Time point denoted: baseline pretreatment blood. Treatment reported: 15 Gy SBRT to primary tumor, nephrectomy 4 weeks later. This renal cell carcinoma was of the clear cell type. Sequencing used immunoSEQ multiplex PCR; TCRdb keeps in-frame clones, though not all of them. The table records roughly 100,000 clones, roughly 90% of them present only once. CDR1 and CDR2 (germline): SNHLY, FYNNEI. The CDR3 runs to 14 residues. With 6 bases removed from V and 4 bases from J, the gap between germline ends came to 16 bases. The sample here was blood, taken from a patient whose treatment included radiotherapy and nephrectomy. The clonotype was recovered from a man between 50 and 59 years old with renal cell carcinoma. V gene TRBV2 combines with J gene TRBJ2-7, with a possible D match to TRBD2 (5 bases). The CDR3 loop is CASRYRGEWYEQYF. CDR3 coding DNA: TGTGCCAGCAGATACCGGGGAGAGTGGTACGAGCAGTACTTC.